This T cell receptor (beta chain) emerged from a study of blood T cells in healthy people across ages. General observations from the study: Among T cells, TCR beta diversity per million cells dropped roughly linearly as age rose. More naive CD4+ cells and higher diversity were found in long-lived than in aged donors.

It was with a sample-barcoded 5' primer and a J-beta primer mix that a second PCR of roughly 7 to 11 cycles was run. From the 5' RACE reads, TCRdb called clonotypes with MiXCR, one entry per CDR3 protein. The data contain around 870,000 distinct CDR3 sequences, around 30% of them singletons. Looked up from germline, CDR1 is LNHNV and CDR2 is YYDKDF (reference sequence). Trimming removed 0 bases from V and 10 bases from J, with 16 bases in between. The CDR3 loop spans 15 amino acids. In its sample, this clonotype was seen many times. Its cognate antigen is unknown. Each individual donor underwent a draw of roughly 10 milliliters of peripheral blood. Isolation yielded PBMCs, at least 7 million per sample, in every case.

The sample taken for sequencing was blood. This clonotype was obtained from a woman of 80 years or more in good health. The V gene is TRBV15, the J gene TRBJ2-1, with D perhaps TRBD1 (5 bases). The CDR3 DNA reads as TGTGCCACCAGCAGAGACAGGGTGAATGTCGGAGAGCAGTTCTTC. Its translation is CATSRDRVNVGEQFF.